The 32 T cell receptor beta chains in this list originate from one sample, sequenced in a study of T cell clonality in common variable immunodeficiency. This table comes from immunoSEQ multiplex PCR, and its TCRdb copy is limited to in-frame clones, with some not included. The record shows roughly 55,000 clones for this sample, with no singletons present. The sequenced material came from peripheral blood mononuclear cells. The receptors come from a person aged 18 to 70 in good health.

This clone was seen at least ten times. The read is 3 residues too short to cover the CDR3 end, so that end is filled in from the germline J gene. The V and J genes are TRBV6-1 and TRBJ1-5, with D perhaps matching TRBD1 (5 bases). Per the germline V gene, CDR1 is MNHNS and CDR2 is SASEGT. V gave up 4 bases and J gave up 4 bases, with 14 bases separating them. There are 15 residues in the CDR3. The covered CDR3 bases are TGTGCCAGCAGTGGGAGCAGGGTTAGAAATCAGCCC. Translating gives CASSGSRVRNQP. The full CDR3 sequence reads CASSGSRVRNQPQHF.

In its sample, this clone was seen many times. Read data end 3 residues before the CDR3 end; the end is taken from the germline J gene. The V call is TRBV2, the J call TRBJ2-7; D not certain. Trimming pared 0 bases from V and 4 bases from J, leaving 10 bases between. CDR1 and CDR2 (germline): SNHLY, FYNNEI. CDR3 length: 14 amino acids. The CDR3 sequence is CASSEAGPPYEQYF. The DNA read from the CDR3 is TGTGCCAGCAGTGAAGCAGGCCCTCCATACGAG.

This clone was counted many times. The DNA ends 3 residues before the CDR3 does, and the rest of the CDR3 is filled in from the germline J gene. The chain couples TRBV2 to TRBJ1-6; TRBD1 is a possible D gene (6 bases). V gave up 5 bases and J gave up 6 bases, with 20 bases separating them. Germline CDR1 is SNHLY and CDR2 is FYNNEI. CDR3 length equals 17 residues. The CDR3 loop reads CASSIPRRGPANSPLHF. The covered CDR3 bases are TGTGCCAGCAGTATACCTCGGCGGGGGCCGGCTAATTCACCC.

This clone was observed many times. A read error may account for a junction end that differs from germline. The read terminates 3 residues ahead of where the CDR3 ends, so the germline J gene completes it. The rearrangement joins TRBV4-2 to TRBJ2-6, with D possibly TRBD2 on 6 matching bases. Germline lookup yields CDR1 LGHNA and CDR2 YNFKEQ. CDR3 length: 18 amino acids. CDR3 bases read: TGCGCCAGCAGCCAAGCATCAGCGGGCCACTCTGGGGCCAACGTC. This codes for CASSQASAGHSGANV. The whole CDR3 reads CASSQASAGHSGANVLTF.

This clone was seen many times. Read coverage stops 3 residues before the CDR3 terminus; the germline J gene supplies the remainder. J is TRBJ2-3 and V is TRBV5-1; D might be TRBD2 (5 bases). Germline V gives CDR1 SGHRS, CDR2 YFSETQ. The CDR3 runs to 16 residues. The V gene lost 0 bases and the J gene lost 1 base, with 12 bases spanning the gap. This CDR3 is CASSLVGDPRTDTQYF. The CDR3 DNA, read in part, is TGCGCCAGCAGCTTGGTCGGGGATCCCCGCACAGATACG.

This clone appeared many times. The DNA ends 3 residues before the CDR3 does, and the rest of the CDR3 is filled in from the germline J gene. The V gene is TRBV6-1, the J gene TRBJ2-7; 11 nucleotides match TRBD2. V trimming: 0 bases; J trimming: 4 bases; junction bases outside the gene matches: 2. The CDR3 contains 15 residues. Looked up from germline, CDR1 is MNHNS and CDR2 is SASEGT. The CDR3 reads CASSEALAGVYEQYF. Incomplete CDR3 DNA: TGTGCCAGCAGTGAAGCACTAGCGGGGGTATACGAG.

Many counts were recorded for this clone. The read ends 3 residues early relative to the CDR3; the germline J gene fills the gap. The chain recombines TRBV2 with TRBJ2-1, with D tentatively TRBD1 (6 bases). V was pared by 4 bases and J by 6 bases, with 16 bases between. This CDR3 spans 15 amino acids. CDR1 and CDR2 (germline): SNHLY, FYNNEI. The CDR3 spells CASSVAGAVSNEQFF. CDR3 bases read: TGTGCCAGCAGTGTTGCAGGGGCTGTGTCCAATGAG. Filled out from reference TRBV2 and TRBJ2-1, the complete variable domain reads EPEVTQTPSHQVTQMGQEVILRCVPISNHLYFYWYRQILGQKVEFLVSFYNNEISEKSEIFDDQFSVERPDGSNFTLKIRSTKLEDSAMYFCASSVAGAVSNEQFFGPGTRLTVL.

This clone was observed many times. The read comes to an end 3 residues before the CDR3 does, leaving the germline J gene to fill in the end. The chain joins TRBV29-1 to TRBJ1-2, with D tentatively TRBD1 (5 bases). Trimming removed 5 bases at V and 4 bases at J, with 14 bases between. This CDR3 has 13 residues. The V gene's germline CDR1 is SQVTM and CDR2 ANQGSEA. The CDR3 bases that were read are TGCAGCGTTCCCCAGGGCGCTCCCTATGGC. This translates into CSVPQGAPYG. The complete CDR3 protein is CSVPQGAPYGYTF.

This clone has at least ten counts. CDR3 loop: CASKRPESYTEAFF. The CDR3 bases that were read are TGTGCCAGCAAGCGCCCAGAGAGTTACACTGAA. The rearrangement joins TRBV6-2 or TRBV6-3 to TRBJ1-1; D is undetermined. The sequence runs out 3 residues before the end of the CDR3; the remainder is reconstructed from the germline J gene. The germline V gene has CDR1 MNHEY and CDR2 SVGEGT. V was trimmed by 7 bases and J by 3 bases, leaving 15 bases between them. CDR3 size: 14 residues.

This clone was picked up many times. The CDR3 end falls 3 residues outside the read, so it is completed with the germline J gene. The J gene is TRBJ1-5, the V gene TRBV28, with D tentatively TRBD1 (5 bases). From germline, CDR1 is MDHEN and CDR2 SYDVKM. The CDR3 has 18 residues. V shed 6 bases and J shed 1 base, with 22 bases lying between them. CDR3 sequence reads: CASRYRGSGVLSNQPQHF. The DNA read from the CDR3 is TGTGCCAGCAGATATAGGGGTTCTGGCGTATTGAGCAATCAGCCC.

This clone has at least ten counts. The read finishes 3 residues shy of the CDR3 end, and the germline J gene is used to complete it. The V and J genes are TRBV6-2 or TRBV6-3 and TRBJ2-7; 7 bases align to TRBD2. The ends lost 1 base at V and 2 bases at J; junction bases unmatched: 5. This CDR3 contains 15 residues. CDR1 is MNHEY and CDR2 is SVGEGT in the germline V gene. CDR3 DNA, as far as it was read: TGTGCCAGCAGTTACTTAGGACTAGGGACCTACGAG. This gives the protein CASSYLGLGTYE. The full CDR3 is CASSYLGLGTYEQYF.

This clone was seen repeatedly, ten times or more. The read comes to an end 3 residues before the CDR3 does, leaving the germline J gene to fill in the end. The chain is built from TRBV10-2 and TRBJ1-4, with 7 nucleotides matching TRBD1. Germline V gene data show CDR1 as WSHSY and CDR2 as SAAADI. Germline trimming cut 6 bases from V and 3 bases from J; bases unmatched to any gene: 7. The CDR3 spans 15 residues. CDR3 residues: CASRQGLTANEKLFF. The CDR3 bases that were read are TGCGCCAGCAGACAGGGGCTAACAGCTAATGAAAAA.

The sample holds many counts of this clone. The CDR3 extends 3 residues past the end of the read, so its final part is completed from the germline J gene. V and J are TRBV20-1 and TRBJ2-7; possibly TRBD1 for D (5 bases). Per the germline V gene, CDR1 is DFQATT and CDR2 is SNEGSKA (reference sequence). The ends were cut back, 5 bases at V and 0 bases at J, with 14 bases in the middle. The CDR3 is made up of 14 amino acids. Partial CDR3 DNA: TGCAGTGCTCCGCCTCTCGACAGCTCCTACGAG. Translated: CSAPPLDSSYE. The entire CDR3 is CSAPPLDSSYEQYF.

Comment on this clone: The read ends 3 residues shy of where the CDR3 ends; the end is completed using the germline J gene. The genes are TRBV7-9 and TRBJ2-7; no definite D call. V dropped 5 bases and J dropped 6 bases, with 14 bases sitting between them. CDR1 and CDR2 (germline): SEHNR, FQNEAQ (reference sequence). This CDR3 is built from 13 residues. The sequenced CDR3 bases are TGTGCCAGCAGCCCAATCGGCGAGCGCGAG. The encoded protein is CASSPIGERE. The full CDR3 protein is CASSPIGEREQYF. The whole variable domain, filled in from reference TRBV7-9 and TRBJ2-7, reads DTGVSQNPRHKITKRGQNVTFRCDPISEHNRLYWYRQTLGQGPEFLTYFQNEAQLEKSRLLSDRFSAERPKGSFSTLEIQRTEQGDSAMYLCASSPIGEREQYFGPGTRLTVT.

In its sample, this clone was seen many times. The read gets to within 3 residues of the CDR3 end, and the germline J gene fills in the rest. The chain combines TRBV5-6 with TRBJ1-4; D might be TRBD1 (5 bases). The CDR3 extends over 15 amino acids. Germline CDR1 reads SGHDT; CDR2 reads YYEEEE. The CDR3 spells CASSKTGVQGRGLFF. The sequenced CDR3 bases are TGTGCCAGCAGCAAGACGGGAGTTCAGGGTAGGGGA. Full variable domain (rest looked up from reference TRBV5-6 and TRBJ1-4): DAGVTQSPTHLIKTRGQQVTLRCSPKSGHDTVSWYQQALGQGPQFIFQYYEEEERQRGNFPDRFSGHQFPNYSSELNVNALLLGDSALYLCASSKTGVQGRGLFFGSGTQLSVL.

This clone was counted many times. The missing CDR3 end, 3 residues past where the read stops, is filled in from the germline J gene. The J gene is TRBJ1-2, the V gene TRBV5-1; 8 bases agree with TRBD1. Germline lookup yields CDR1 SGHRS and CDR2 YFSETQ. With V trimmed by 0 bases and J by 4 bases, 5 bases remained unmatched. This CDR3 has 15 amino acids. The part of the CDR3 DNA that was read is TGCGCCAGCAGCTTGGGCCTAACAGGGGGCTATGGC. Encoded protein: CASSLGLTGGYG. The full CDR3 protein reads CASSLGLTGGYGYTF. Full variable domain (remainder filled in from reference TRBV5-1 and TRBJ1-2): KAGVTQTPRYLIKTRGQQVTLSCSPISGHRSVSWYQQTPGQGLQFLFEYFSETQRNKGNFPGRFSGRQFSNSRSEMNVSTLELGDSALYLCASSLGLTGGYGYTFGSGTRLTVV.

This clone came up a few times. The read halts 3 residues ahead of the CDR3 end, with the missing end drawn from the germline J gene. This rearrangement joins TRBV19 to TRBJ2-5; a weak D match, TRBD1 (6 bases). Germline V lookup: CDR1 LNHDA, CDR2 SQIVND (reference sequence). The CDR3 covers 16 residues. Trimming took off 5 bases at V and 5 bases at J, with 21 bases between the two ends. The CDR3 loop reads CASSVPLGQTLETQYF. The sequenced CDR3 bases are TGTGCCAGTAGTGTCCCGTTGGGACAAACCCTGGAGACC.

This clone was observed at least ten times. The read ends 3 residues early relative to the CDR3; the germline J gene fills the gap. The chain combines TRBV6-1 with TRBJ2-7; D is unresolved. V dropped 1 base and J dropped 4 bases, with 8 bases sitting between them. Germline-derived CDR1 and CDR2 are MNHNS and SASEGT. This CDR3 contains 13 residues. CDR3 bases read: TGTGCCAGCAGTGAAGAACCAGTTTACGAG. Translation: CASSEEPVYE. The entire CDR3 is CASSEEPVYEQYF.

This clone has at least ten counts. The read gets to within 3 residues of the CDR3 end, and the germline J gene fills in the rest. The gene calls are TRBV20-1 and TRBJ2-7; TRBD1 agrees at 8 bases. This CDR3 region has 15 residues. V was pared by 1 base and J by 1 base, with 6 bases of the junction left unmatched. Germline CDR1 is DFQATT and CDR2 is SNEGSKA (reference sequence). CDR3 loop: CSARVFQGASYEQYF. The CDR3 bases that were read are TGCAGTGCTAGAGTATTCCAGGGGGCTTCCTACGAG.

This clone was seen ten or more times. The read ends 3 residues shy of where the CDR3 ends; the end is completed using the germline J gene. The J gene is TRBJ2-4, the V gene TRBV20-1, with 9 bases that match TRBD2. This CDR3 has 16 amino acids. Looked up from germline, CDR1 is DFQATT and CDR2 is SNEGSKA (reference sequence). The CDR3 here is CSAYQTSGLRKNIQYF. CDR3 DNA, as far as it was read: TGCAGCGCCTATCAGACTAGCGGCCTGAGAAAAAACATT.

This clone occurred a few times. The CDR3 end lies 3 residues beyond the end of the read and is filled in from the germline J gene. This chain joins TRBV20-1 and TRBJ2-3, with TRBD2 matching over 9 bases. This CDR3 comprises 17 residues. Germline CDR1 is DFQATT and CDR2 is SNEGSKA (reference sequence). CDR3 DNA (partial): TGCAGTGCTAGAGATTTCGGGCGGGAGGGCCTTCAAGAGACG. It yields the protein CSARDFGREGLQET. From start to end, the CDR3 is CSARDFGREGLQETQYF.

This clone was recorded many times. The read terminates 3 residues ahead of where the CDR3 ends, so the germline J gene completes it. The V and J genes are TRBV7-2 and TRBJ1-2, with a tentative D call TRBD1 (5 bases). Germline lookup yields CDR1 SGHTA and CDR2 FQGNSA. The CDR3 consists of 13 residues. V lost 5 bases to trimming and J lost 4 bases, with 11 bases between them. The covered CDR3 bases are TGTGCCAGCAGCCTAGACCAGGGCTATGGC. This encodes CASSLDQGYG. The whole CDR3 region reads CASSLDQGYGYTF.

This clone was observed many times. Read data end 3 residues before the CDR3 end; the end is taken from the germline J gene. The V gene is TRBV7-8, the J gene TRBJ2-5; 8 bases are a match to TRBD1. The trim removed 2 bases at V and 5 bases at J, leaving 13 bases unmatched. The CDR3 consists of 17 residues. Germline V gene data show CDR1 as SGHVS and CDR2 as FQNEAQ. The part of the CDR3 DNA that was read is TGTGCCAGCAGCTTAATGGGATTAGCAGGGGGCGGTGAGACC. The encoded protein is CASSLMGLAGGGET. The CDR3 as a whole reads CASSLMGLAGGGETQYF.

This clone was counted at least ten times. From the germline J gene comes the end of the CDR3, since the read stops 3 residues before it. V usage is TRBV5-6 and J usage is TRBJ2-2; 9 nucleotides agree with TRBD2. The CDR3 loop spans 15 amino acids. Germline V gene sequence: CDR1 SGHDT, CDR2 YYEEEE. V lost 3 bases to trimming and J lost 5 bases; unmatched junction nucleotides: 5. CDR3 sequence reads: CASSWGLAATGELFF. The sequenced part of the CDR3 DNA is TGTGCCAGCAGCTGGGGACTAGCTGCTACCGGGGAG. Drawing the rest from reference TRBV5-6 and TRBJ2-2, the complete variable domain is DAGVTQSPTHLIKTRGQQVTLRCSPKSGHDTVSWYQQALGQGPQFIFQYYEEEERQRGNFPDRFSGHQFPNYSSELNVNALLLGDSALYLCASSWGLAATGELFFGEGSRLTVL.

About this clone itself: The read ends 3 residues shy of where the CDR3 ends; the end is completed using the germline J gene. The V gene is TRBV7-2, the J gene TRBJ2-1; TRBD2 aligns across 11 bases. Germline values: CDR1 SGHTA, CDR2 FQGNSA. The length of the CDR3 is 15 residues. J lost 6 bases, V lost 6 bases, and 7 bases had no gene match. CDR3 DNA (partial): TGTGCCAGCAGTCGGCCGGGACTAGCGGTCAATGAG. Translated: CASSRPGLAVNE. The full-length CDR3 reads as CASSRPGLAVNEQFF.

The sample holds many counts of this clone. The CDR3 end lies 3 residues beyond the end of the read and is filled in from the germline J gene. The chain joins TRBV29-1 to TRBJ2-7; 7 positions match TRBD2. J lost 5 bases, V lost 1 base, and 11 bases had no gene match. The germline gives CDR1 SQVTM, CDR2 ANQGSEA. CDR3 size: 15 residues. The CDR3 loop is CSVEGGGLLRNEQYF. The sequenced CDR3 bases are TGCAGCGTTGAAGGGGGGGGACTCCTAAGAAACGAG.

This clone appeared many times. The DNA ends 3 residues before the CDR3 does, and the rest of the CDR3 is filled in from the germline J gene. The V and J genes are TRBV20-1 and TRBJ2-3; D is unresolved. This CDR3 has 13 amino acids. V lost 5 bases to trimming and J lost 4 bases, with 13 bases between them. In germline, CDR1 is DFQATT, CDR2 SNEGSKA (reference sequence). Incomplete CDR3 DNA: TGCAGTGCTCCTATTTTTGTAGCAGATACG. Translated, it gives CSAPIFVADT. The full CDR3 is CSAPIFVADTQYF.

This clone was seen at least ten times. The DNA read from the CDR3 is TGCAGTGCTCAAGGGGGACTAGCGCTCTACGAG. This sequence encodes CSAQGGLALYE. The complete CDR3 reads CSAQGGLALYEQYF. This chain connects TRBV20-1 to TRBJ2-7; 10 nucleotides agree with TRBD2. The read is 3 residues too short to cover the CDR3 end, so that end is filled in from the germline J gene. Germline CDR1 DFQATT, CDR2 SNEGSKA (reference sequence). The CDR3 is 14 amino acids. J was trimmed by 3 bases and V by 5 bases; bases with no gene match: 7.

This clone was seen at least ten times. Read data end 3 residues before the CDR3 end; the end is taken from the germline J gene. The rearrangement uses TRBV5-1 and TRBJ2-1; 7 positions agree with TRBD2. The CDR3 spans 15 residues. J lost 7 bases, V lost 4 bases, and 11 bases had no gene match. Per germline, CDR1 SGHRS and CDR2 YFSETQ. Partial CDR3 DNA: TGCGCCAGCAGCCCTGGACTAGTTGGGGGGAATGAG. It codes for CASSPGLVGGNE. The whole CDR3 protein reads CASSPGLVGGNEQFF.

CDR3 loop: CASRERMAQPQHF. The sequenced CDR3 bases are TGTGCCAGCAGGGAGCGTATGGCCCAGCCC. The rearrangement joins TRBV2 to TRBJ1-5, with D unresolved. The DNA ends 3 residues before the CDR3 does, and the rest of the CDR3 is filled in from the germline J gene. Germline lookup yields CDR1 SNHLY and CDR2 FYNNEI. Trimming took 6 bases from V and 7 from J, leaving 13 bases between them. The CDR3 totals 13 residues.

This clone was counted at least ten times. Read sequence stops 3 residues before the CDR3 end, and the germline J gene provides the missing end. This chain connects TRBV20-1 to TRBJ2-3; 9 bases are a match to TRBD2. The CDR3 extends over 13 amino acids. CDR1 is DFQATT, CDR2 SNEGSKA, per germline (reference sequence). V lost 3 bases, J lost 7 bases, and 5 bases stayed unmatched. Partial CDR3 DNA: TGCAGTGCTAGCATAGCGGGAGAAAATACG. It yields the protein CSASIAGENT. The entire CDR3 is CSASIAGENTQYF.

This clone was picked up many times. From the germline J gene comes the end of the CDR3, since the read stops 3 residues before it. The chain employs TRBV20-1 and TRBJ2-5, with D hard to call. V lost 6 bases, J lost 3 bases, and 17 bases lay in between. The length of the CDR3 is 14 residues. CDR1 DFQATT and CDR2 SNEGSKA come from the germline V gene (reference sequence). CDR3 protein: CSAERGPGEETQYF. The covered CDR3 bases are TGCAGTGCAGAACGTGGGCCTGGAGAAGAGACC.